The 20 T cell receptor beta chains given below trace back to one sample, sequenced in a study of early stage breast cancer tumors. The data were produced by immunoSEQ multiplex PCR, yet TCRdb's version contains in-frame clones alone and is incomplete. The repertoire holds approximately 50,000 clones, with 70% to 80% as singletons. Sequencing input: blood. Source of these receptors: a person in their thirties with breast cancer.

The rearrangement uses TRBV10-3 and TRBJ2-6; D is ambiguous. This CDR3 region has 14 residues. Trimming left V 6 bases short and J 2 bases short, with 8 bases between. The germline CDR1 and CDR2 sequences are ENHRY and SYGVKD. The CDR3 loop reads CAISQGPGANVLTF. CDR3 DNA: TGTGCCATCAGCCAAGGGCCTGGGGCCAACGTCCTGACTTTC.

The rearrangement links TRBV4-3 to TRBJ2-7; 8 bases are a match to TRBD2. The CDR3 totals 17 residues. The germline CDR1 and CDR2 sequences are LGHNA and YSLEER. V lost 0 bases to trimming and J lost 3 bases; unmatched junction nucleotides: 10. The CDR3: CASSQDIRPAGDYEQYF. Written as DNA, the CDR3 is TGCGCCAGCAGCCAAGATATTCGCCCAGCGGGAGACTACGAGCAGTACTTC.

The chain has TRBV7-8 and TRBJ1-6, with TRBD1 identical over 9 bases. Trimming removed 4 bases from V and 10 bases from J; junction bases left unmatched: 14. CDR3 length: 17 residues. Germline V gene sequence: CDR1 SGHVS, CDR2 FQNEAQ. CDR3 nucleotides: TGTGCCAGCAGCTCACCCCCTCCCGGGACAGGGAAATCACCCCTCCACTTT. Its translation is CASSSPPPGTGKSPLHF.

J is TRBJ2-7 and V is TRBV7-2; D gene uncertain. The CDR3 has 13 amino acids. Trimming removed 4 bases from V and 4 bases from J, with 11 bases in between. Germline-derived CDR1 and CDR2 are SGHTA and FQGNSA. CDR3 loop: CASSSQDGYEQYF. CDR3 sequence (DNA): TGTGCCAGCAGCTCCCAGGACGGTTACGAGCAGTACTTC.

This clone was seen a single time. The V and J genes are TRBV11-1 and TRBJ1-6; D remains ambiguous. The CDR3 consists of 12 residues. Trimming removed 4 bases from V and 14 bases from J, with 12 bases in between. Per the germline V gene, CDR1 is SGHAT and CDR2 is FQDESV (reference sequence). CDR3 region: CASSSLIQALHF. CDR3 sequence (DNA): TGTGCCAGCAGCTCCTTAATTCAAGCCCTCCACTTT.

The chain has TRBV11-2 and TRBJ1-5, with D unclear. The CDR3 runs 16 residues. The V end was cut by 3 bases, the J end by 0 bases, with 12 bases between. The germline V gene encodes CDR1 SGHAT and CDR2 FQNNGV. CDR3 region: CASSFGEGYSNQPQHF. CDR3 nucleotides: TGTGCCAGCAGCTTCGGGGAGGGTTATAGCAATCAGCCCCAGCATTTT.

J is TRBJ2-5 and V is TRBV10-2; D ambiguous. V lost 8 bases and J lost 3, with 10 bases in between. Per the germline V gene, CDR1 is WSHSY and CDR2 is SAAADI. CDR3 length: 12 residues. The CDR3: CASGFQKETQYF. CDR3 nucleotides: TGCGCCAGCGGTTTTCAAAAAGAGACCCAGTACTTC.

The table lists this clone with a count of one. For the CDR3, the DNA is TGTGCCAGCAGCATGGGAGGGGGAAGCTCCTACGAGCAGTACTTC. Translated, it gives CASSMGGGSSYEQYF. The chain uses TRBV5-4 and TRBJ2-7, with TRBD2 as a possible D gene (7 bases). The V end lost 4 bases, the J end lost 0 bases, and 14 bases lay between the germline ends. Germline CDR1 and CDR2: SGHNT and YYREEE (reference sequence). CDR3 length equals 15 residues.

CDR3 sequence (DNA): TGCAGCGTTGAAGAGCGACTAGCGGGAGGCTCCTACGAGCAGTACTTC. As protein: CSVEERLAGGSYEQYF. The rearrangement links TRBV29-1 to TRBJ2-7; 13 positions agree with TRBD2. The V segment lost 0 bases and the J segment 0 bases; nucleotides outside the gene matches: 2. The CDR3 is 16 amino acids. CDR1 and CDR2 from the germline V gene are SQVTM and ANQGSEA.

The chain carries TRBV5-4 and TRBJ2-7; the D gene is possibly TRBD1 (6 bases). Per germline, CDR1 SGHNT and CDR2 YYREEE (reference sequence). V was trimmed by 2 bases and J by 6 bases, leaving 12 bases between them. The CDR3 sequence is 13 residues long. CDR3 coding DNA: TGTGCCAGCAGCTTTCCGGGACACCCCGAGCAGTACTTC. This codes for CASSFPGHPEQYF.

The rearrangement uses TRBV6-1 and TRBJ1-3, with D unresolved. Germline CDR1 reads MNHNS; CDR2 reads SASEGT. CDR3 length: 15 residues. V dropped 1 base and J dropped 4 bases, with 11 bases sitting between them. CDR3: CASSEVLGGGNTIYF. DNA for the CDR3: TGTGCCAGCAGTGAAGTTCTGGGAGGCGGAAACACCATATATTTT.

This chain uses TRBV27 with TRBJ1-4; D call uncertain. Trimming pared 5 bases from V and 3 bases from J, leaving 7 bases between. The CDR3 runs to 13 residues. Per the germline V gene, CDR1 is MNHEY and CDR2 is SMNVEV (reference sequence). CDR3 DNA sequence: TGTGCCAGCAGTCGGAGCCCTAATGAAAAACTGTTTTTT. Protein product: CASSRSPNEKLFF. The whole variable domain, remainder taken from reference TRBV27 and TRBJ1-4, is EAQVTQNPRYLITVTGKKLTVTCSQNMNHEYMSWYRQDPGLGLRQIYYSMNVEVTDKGDVPEGYKVSRKEKRNFPLILESPSPNQTSLYFCASSRSPNEKLFFGSGTQLSVL.

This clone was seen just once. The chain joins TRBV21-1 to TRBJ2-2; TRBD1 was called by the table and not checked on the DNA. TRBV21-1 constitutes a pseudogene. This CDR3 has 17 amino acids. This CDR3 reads CASTPETGQGRVGELFF. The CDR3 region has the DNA TGTGCCAGCACCCCCGAAACGGGACAGGGTCGGGTCGGGGAGCTGTTTTTT.

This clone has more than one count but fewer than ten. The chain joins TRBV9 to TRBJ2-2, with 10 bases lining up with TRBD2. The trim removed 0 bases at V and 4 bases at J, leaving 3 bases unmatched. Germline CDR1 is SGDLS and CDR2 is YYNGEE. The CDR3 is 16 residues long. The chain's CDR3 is CASSVGASGSTGELFF. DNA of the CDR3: TGTGCCAGCAGCGTAGGGGCTAGCGGGAGCACCGGGGAGCTGTTTTTT.

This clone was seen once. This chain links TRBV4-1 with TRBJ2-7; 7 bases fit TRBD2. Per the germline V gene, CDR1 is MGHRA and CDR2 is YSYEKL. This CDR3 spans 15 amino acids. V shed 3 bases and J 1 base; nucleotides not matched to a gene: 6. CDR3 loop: CASSHPGTTSYEQYF. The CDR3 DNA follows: TGCGCCAGCAGCCACCCCGGGACTACATCCTACGAGCAGTACTTC.

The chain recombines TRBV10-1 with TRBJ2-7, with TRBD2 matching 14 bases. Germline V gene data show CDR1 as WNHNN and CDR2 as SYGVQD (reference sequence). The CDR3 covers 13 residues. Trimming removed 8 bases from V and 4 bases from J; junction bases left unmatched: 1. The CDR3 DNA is TGCGCCAGCGGACTAGCGGGAGGATACGAGCAGTACTTC. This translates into CASGLAGGYEQYF.

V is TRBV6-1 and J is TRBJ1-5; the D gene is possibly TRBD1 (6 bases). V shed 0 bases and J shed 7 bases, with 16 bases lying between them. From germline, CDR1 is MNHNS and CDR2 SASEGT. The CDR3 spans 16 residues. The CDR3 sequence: CASSEAWGQGRQPQHF. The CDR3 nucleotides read TGTGCCAGCAGTGAAGCGTGGGGACAAGGAAGGCAGCCCCAGCATTTT.

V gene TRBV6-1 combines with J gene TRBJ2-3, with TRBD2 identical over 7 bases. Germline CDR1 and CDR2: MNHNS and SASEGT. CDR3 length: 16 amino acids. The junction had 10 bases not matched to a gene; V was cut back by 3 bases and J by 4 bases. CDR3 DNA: TGTGCCAGCAGTGAGAGCGCGGGAGAAGGTGCAGATACGCAGTATTTT. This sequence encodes CASSESAGEGADTQYF.

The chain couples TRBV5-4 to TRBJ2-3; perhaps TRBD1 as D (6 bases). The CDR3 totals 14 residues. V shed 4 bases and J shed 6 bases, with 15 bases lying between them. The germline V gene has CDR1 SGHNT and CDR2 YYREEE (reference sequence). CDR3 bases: TGTGCCAGCAGCACAGGGACCGAACGCGATACGCAGTATTTT. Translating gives CASSTGTERDTQYF.

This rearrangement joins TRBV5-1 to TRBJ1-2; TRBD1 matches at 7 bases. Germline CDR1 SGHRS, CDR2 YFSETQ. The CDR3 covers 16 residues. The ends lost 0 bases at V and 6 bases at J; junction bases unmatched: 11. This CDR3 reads CASSLVGTATLDGYTF. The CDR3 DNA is TGCGCCAGCAGCTTGGTCGGGACAGCGACCCTTGATGGCTACACCTTC.